Listed here is a single T cell receptor (beta chain). The table lists this clone with a count of one. The target of this receptor is not known. No quality values exist for individual bases; no much larger clone is one base distant. Libraries were constructed by the immunoSEQ multiplex PCR assay. This is the immuneACCESS table as TCRdb keeps it, with only in-frame sequences that have V and J called. A part of the clones is gone; compared with another copy, unresolved V genes explain less than half, and the rest is unexplained. This sample comprises around 85,000 clones, less than 95% of them detected only once. Of the sample, less than 0.3% falls within the top ten clones. This sample stems from a study of technical replicates of blood from several donors (dated by TCRdb to 2016 to 2017). From the cysteine through the phenylalanine, the CDR3 covers 15 amino acids. Of the read, only the CDR3 DNA is kept; its 45 bases are in frame from base 1. The germline V gene (reference sequence) sets CDR1 to SEHNR and CDR2 to FQNEAQ. For this chain, trimming is 5 bases at the V end and 6 bases at the J end, and the number of junction bases without a gene match is 11.

The sequence joins TRBV7-9 to TRBJ2-7, with TRBD1 identical over 9 junction bases. This receptor was obtained from a human donor in good health. Sequencing was done on a sample of T cells isolated from PBMCs. At the DNA level, the sequence is TGTGCCAGCAGCGCCTACCGGGACAGGGTTAGCGAGCAGTACTTC. Its product reads: CASSAYRDRVSEQYF.